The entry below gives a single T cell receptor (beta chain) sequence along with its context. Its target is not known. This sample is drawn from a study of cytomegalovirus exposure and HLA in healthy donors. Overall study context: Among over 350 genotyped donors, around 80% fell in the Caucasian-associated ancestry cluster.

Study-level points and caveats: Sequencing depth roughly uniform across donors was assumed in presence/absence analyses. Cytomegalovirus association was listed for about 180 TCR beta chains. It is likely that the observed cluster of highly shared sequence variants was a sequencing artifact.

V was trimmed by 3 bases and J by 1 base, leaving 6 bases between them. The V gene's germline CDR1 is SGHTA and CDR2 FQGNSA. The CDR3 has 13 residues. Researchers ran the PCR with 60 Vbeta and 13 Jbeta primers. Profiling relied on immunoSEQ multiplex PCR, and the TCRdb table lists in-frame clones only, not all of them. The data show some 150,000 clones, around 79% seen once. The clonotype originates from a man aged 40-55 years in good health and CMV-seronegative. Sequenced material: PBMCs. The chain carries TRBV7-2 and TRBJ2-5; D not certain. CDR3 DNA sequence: TGTGCCAGCAGCTTCTACGCCCAAGAGACCCAGTACTTC. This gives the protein CASSFYAQETQYF.